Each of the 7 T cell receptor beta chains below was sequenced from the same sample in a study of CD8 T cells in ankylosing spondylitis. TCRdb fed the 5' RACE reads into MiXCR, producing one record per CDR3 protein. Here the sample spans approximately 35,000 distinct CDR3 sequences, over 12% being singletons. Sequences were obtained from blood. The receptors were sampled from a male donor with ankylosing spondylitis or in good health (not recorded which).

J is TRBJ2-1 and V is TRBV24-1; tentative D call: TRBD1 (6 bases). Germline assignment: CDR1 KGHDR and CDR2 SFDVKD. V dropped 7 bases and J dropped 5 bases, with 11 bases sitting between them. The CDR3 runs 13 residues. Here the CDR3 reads CATRQGPNNEQFF. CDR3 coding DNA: TGTGCCACCAGACAGGGCCCCAACAATGAGCAGTTCTTC.

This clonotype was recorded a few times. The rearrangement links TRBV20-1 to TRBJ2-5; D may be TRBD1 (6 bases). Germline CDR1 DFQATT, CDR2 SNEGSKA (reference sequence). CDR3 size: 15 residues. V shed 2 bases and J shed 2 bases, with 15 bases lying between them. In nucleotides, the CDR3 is TGCAGTGCTAGACCCGAGAACAGGGCACAAGAGACCCAGTACTTC. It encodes CSARPENRAQETQYF.

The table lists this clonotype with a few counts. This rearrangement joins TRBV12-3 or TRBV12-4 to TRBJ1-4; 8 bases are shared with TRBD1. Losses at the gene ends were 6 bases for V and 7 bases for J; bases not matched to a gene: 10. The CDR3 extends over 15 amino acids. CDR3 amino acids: CASSPQQGGAEKLFF. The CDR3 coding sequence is TGTGCCAGCAGCCCACAACAGGGGGGAGCTGAAAAACTGTTTTTT.

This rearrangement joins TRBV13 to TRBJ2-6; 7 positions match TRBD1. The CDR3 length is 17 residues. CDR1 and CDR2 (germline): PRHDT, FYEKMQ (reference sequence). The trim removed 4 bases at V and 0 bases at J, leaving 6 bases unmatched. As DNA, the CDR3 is TGTGCCAGCAGCTCATGGACAGGAAGCTCTGGGGCCAACGTCCTGACTTTC. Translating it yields CASSSWTGSSGANVLTF.

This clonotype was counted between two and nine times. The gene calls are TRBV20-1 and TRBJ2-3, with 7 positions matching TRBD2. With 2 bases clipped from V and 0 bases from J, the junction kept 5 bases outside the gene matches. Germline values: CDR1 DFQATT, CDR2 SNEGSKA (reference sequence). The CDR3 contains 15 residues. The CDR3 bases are TGCAGTGCTAGAAGGCAGGGAGGGAGCACAGATACGCAGTATTTT. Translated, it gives CSARRQGGSTDTQYF.

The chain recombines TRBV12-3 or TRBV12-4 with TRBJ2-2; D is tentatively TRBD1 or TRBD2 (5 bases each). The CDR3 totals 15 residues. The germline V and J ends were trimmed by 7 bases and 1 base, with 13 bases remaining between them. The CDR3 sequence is CASNPGGGNTGELFF. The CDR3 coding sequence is TGTGCCAGCAATCCTGGTGGGGGGAACACCGGGGAGCTGTTTTTT.

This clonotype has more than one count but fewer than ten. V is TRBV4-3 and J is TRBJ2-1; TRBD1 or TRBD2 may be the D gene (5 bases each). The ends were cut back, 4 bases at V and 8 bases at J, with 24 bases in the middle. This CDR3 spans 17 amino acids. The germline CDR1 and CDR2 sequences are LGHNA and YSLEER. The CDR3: CASSLSSGTAFVHEQFF. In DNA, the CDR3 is TGCGCCAGCAGCCTAAGTTCGGGGACCGCGTTCGTCCATGAGCAGTTCTTC.